Shown below are 9 T cell receptor beta chains from a single sample sequenced in a study of glioma-infiltrating T cells. The iRepertoire nested amplicon-rescue multiplex PCR amplified TCR alpha and beta CDR3s from RNA. TCRdb recomputed calls from the multiplex PCR reads with MiXCR, one row per CDR3 protein. The repertoire has under 200,000 distinct CDR3 sequences, around 40% of them found once; the top ten carry roughly 5.2%. Sequencing input: glioma tissue, nonneoplastic brain tissue, or PBMCs (not recorded which). These receptors originate from a human donor with low-grade glioma or glioblastoma, undergoing nonglioma brain surgery, or in good health (not recorded which).

Details on this clonotype: This may arise from a read error, as a much more abundant clone is one base away. V gene TRBV4-1 combines with J gene TRBJ2-7; 11 bases fit TRBD2. This CDR3 has 14 amino acids. Losses at the gene ends were 2 bases for V and 7 bases for J; bases not matched to a gene: 4. Germline assignment: CDR1 MGHRA and CDR2 YSYEKL. The DNA of the CDR3 is TGCGCCAGCAGCCAAACTAGCGGGAGCAAAGAGCAGTACTTC. Its protein is CASSQTSGSKEQYF.

This clonotype was seen at least ten times. The V gene is TRBV6-1, the J gene TRBJ2-3; 8 bases are shared with TRBD1. This CDR3 spans 14 amino acids. V lost 6 bases, J lost 1 base, and 3 bases stayed unmatched. Germline CDR1 and CDR2: MNHNS and SASEGT. CDR3 protein: CASRRQGRTDTQYF. The CDR3 bases are TGTGCCAGCAGGCGACAGGGGCGCACAGATACGCAGTATTTT.

Remarks on this clonotype: A much larger clone lies one base from this, so it may be a read error. This chain uses TRBV28 with TRBJ1-2; the D is unclear. The CDR3 consists of 12 residues. Germline values: CDR1 MDHEN, CDR2 SYDVKM. The CDR3 protein is CARSFGQWGYTF. The CDR3 bases are TGTGCCAGAAGTTTCGGGCAGTGGGGCTACACCTTC.

This clonotype was detected a few times. V gene TRBV10-3 combines with J gene TRBJ2-1; TRBD1 might be the D (5 bases). Germline V gene lookup returns CDR1 ENHRY and CDR2 SYGVKD. The CDR3 spans 12 residues. V dropped 10 bases and J dropped 3 bases, with 10 bases sitting between them. The CDR3: CASCTGYNEQFF. The CDR3 coding sequence is TGTGCCAGTTGTACAGGCTACAATGAGCAGTTCTTC.

This clonotype was picked up many times. The chain combines TRBV20-1 with TRBJ1-6; D gene uncertain. There are 14 residues in the CDR3. Germline-derived CDR1 and CDR2 are DFQATT and SNEGSKA (reference sequence). V lost 0 bases and J 7 bases, leaving 10 bases between the germline ends. DNA for the CDR3: TGCAGTGCTAGAGATGCCCGGACCAATTCACCCCTCCACTTT. Protein product: CSARDARTNSPLHF.

Concerning this clonotype itself: This sequence may be a read error, since a much larger clone differs from it by one base. V usage is TRBV27 and J usage is TRBJ2-1, with D unclear. Germline CDR1 reads MNHEY; CDR2 reads SMNVEV (reference sequence). V lost 10 bases and J 7 bases, leaving 11 bases between the germline ends. This CDR3 spans 11 amino acids. The chain's CDR3 is CAIQRPNEQFF. In DNA form, the CDR3 reads TGTGCCATACAACGACCAAATGAGCAGTTCTTC.

This clonotype has more than one count but fewer than ten. The chain is built from TRBV7-9 and TRBJ2-7, with 8 positions matching TRBD1. The V and J ends lost 4 bases and 3 bases, in that order; junction bases with no gene match: 8. Germline V gene lookup returns CDR1 SEHNR and CDR2 FQNEAQ (reference sequence). The CDR3 runs 15 residues. The CDR3 nucleotides read TGTGCCAGCAGCTCAACCGGGACAGGCTACTACGAGCAGTACTTC. Protein sequence: CASSSTGTGYYEQYF.

The V call is TRBV3-1, the J call TRBJ2-1; 8 bases map to TRBD2. V was clipped by 6 bases and J by 8 bases; unmatched bases: 9. The CDR3 consists of 14 residues. Germline assignment: CDR1 LGHDT and CDR2 YNNKEL (reference sequence). The CDR3 coding sequence is TGTGCCAGCAGGGGGACTAGGGGGAGAGATGAGCAGTTCTTC. This gives the protein CASRGTRGRDEQFF.

In regard to this clonotype: The junction and the germline gene differ at one end; a read error may be behind it. The rearrangement uses TRBV2 and TRBJ1-1, with D unresolved. There are 11 residues in the CDR3. Looked up from germline, CDR1 is SNHLY and CDR2 is FYNNEI. DNA for the CDR3: TGTGACAGCAAGGAGATGGCTGAAGCTTTCTTT. It yields the protein CDSKEMAEAFF.